The 31 T cell receptor beta chains presented below share a single source sample, sequenced in a study of blood T cell repertoires in COVID-19. Repertoires were generated with immunoSEQ multiplex PCR, while TCRdb's copy carries only in-frame clones and drops some. The table lists about 74,000 clones, approximately 80% of them singletons. Sequencing was performed on peripheral blood. These receptors originate from a human donor in a cohort sampled during active COVID-19.

The rearrangement joins TRBV19 to TRBJ1-1; TRBD1 agrees at 12 bases. Germline V gene data show CDR1 as LNHDA and CDR2 as SQIVND (reference sequence). The V segment lost 5 bases and the J segment 7 bases; nucleotides outside the gene matches: 5. There are 14 residues in the CDR3. Here the CDR3 reads CASSPGQGAGEAFF. CDR3 in DNA: TGTGCCAGTAGTCCGGGACAGGGGGCGGGTGAAGCTTTCTTT.

In its sample, this clone was seen a few times. The CDR3 region has the DNA TGTGCCAGCAGCCACCGAACGTTCAGGTCCGATCAGCCCCAGCATTTT. Translation gives CASSHRTFRSDQPQHF. V and J are TRBV5-6 and TRBJ1-5; D is unclear. This CDR3 region has 16 residues. Germline V CDR1 and CDR2: SGHDT, YYEEEE. Trimming pared 4 bases from V and 5 bases from J, leaving 19 bases between.

The chain recombines TRBV5-1 with TRBJ2-3; 9 bases line up with TRBD2. V shed 5 bases and J 5 bases; nucleotides not matched to a gene: 6. The germline V gene has CDR1 SGHRS and CDR2 YFSETQ. The CDR3 totals 14 residues. The CDR3 nucleotides read TGCGCCAGCAGAATAGCGGGAGTACAAGATACGCAGTATTTT. As protein: CASRIAGVQDTQYF.

This clone was detected a few times. V and J are TRBV30 and TRBJ2-1; TRBD2 agrees at 12 bases. With V trimmed by 3 bases and J by 4 bases, 4 bases remained unmatched. The CDR3 loop spans 15 amino acids. The germline V gene has CDR1 GTSNPN and CDR2 SVGIG (reference sequence). Here the CDR3 DNA reads TGTGCCTGGAGGATCGGACTAGCGGGATACAATGAGCAGTTCTTC. Translation: CAWRIGLAGYNEQFF.

This chain uses TRBV6-5 with TRBJ1-2; tentatively, D is TRBD1 (6 bases). V shed 0 bases and J shed 4 bases, with 12 bases lying between them. Germline V gives CDR1 MNHEY, CDR2 SVGAGI. The CDR3 extends over 15 amino acids. The CDR3: CASSYSVRDTYGYTF. The CDR3 DNA follows: TGTGCCAGCAGTTACTCAGTACGGGACACCTATGGCTACACCTTC.

The chain joins TRBV6-2 or TRBV6-3 to TRBJ2-7, with TRBD2 matching over 7 bases. This CDR3 comprises 17 residues. Germline CDR1 MNHEY, CDR2 SVGEGT. The V gene end was trimmed by 4 bases and the J gene end by 2 bases; junction bases not matched to a gene: 14. In nucleotides, the CDR3 is TGTGCCAGCAGTTCCACTTTTAAGAGGGAGGGTACCTACGAGCAGTACTTC. It is translated as CASSSTFKREGTYEQYF.

The V gene is TRBV5-1, the J gene TRBJ1-1, with unresolved D. The germline gives CDR1 SGHRS, CDR2 YFSETQ. V was shortened by 0 bases and J by 4 bases, with 13 bases between the two germline ends. The CDR3 is 15 residues long. CDR3 DNA sequence: TGCGCCAGCAGCTTGGCCACGGGTGGAAGCACTGAAGCTTTCTTT. Its protein is CASSLATGGSTEAFF.

The CDR3 reads CASSIISSGANVLTF. The CDR3 DNA reads TGTGCCAGTAGTATAATTAGCTCTGGGGCCAACGTCCTGACTTTC. This rearrangement joins TRBV19 to TRBJ2-6; D gene uncertain. V lost 2 bases and J lost 0, with 5 bases in between. The CDR3 contains 15 residues. CDR1 and CDR2 (germline): LNHDA, SQIVND (reference sequence).

The rearrangement links TRBV11-2 to TRBJ2-1; D is possibly TRBD2 (6 bases). CDR1 and CDR2 (germline): SGHAT, FQNNGV. The V and J ends lost 1 base and 9 bases respectively, with 19 bases between them. The CDR3 is made up of 16 amino acids. The CDR3 region has the DNA TGTGCCAGCAGCTTAGGGGCCGCTAGCGAGTCGGGTGAGCAGTTCTTC. Translated: CASSLGAASESGEQFF.

J is TRBJ2-7 and V is TRBV5-5, with 13 positions matching TRBD2. Germline V lookup: CDR1 SGHKS, CDR2 YYEKEE (reference sequence). The CDR3 has 18 residues. V lost 2 bases, J lost 3 bases, and 11 bases stayed unmatched. The CDR3 sequence: CASSLTGTSGTTVYEQYF. CDR3 bases: TGTGCCAGCAGCTTAACCGGGACTAGCGGGACCACCGTCTACGAGCAGTACTTC. The variable domain in full, with the rest retrieved from reference TRBV5-5 and TRBJ2-7, is DAGVTQSPTHLIKTRGQQVTLRCSPISGHKSVSWYQQVLGQGPQFIFQYYEKEERGRGNFPDRFSARQFPNYSSELNVNALLLGDSALYLCASSLTGTSGTTVYEQYFGPGTRLTVT.

The chain joins TRBV29-1 to TRBJ1-1; TRBD1 agrees at 8 bases. J lost 7 bases, V lost 0 bases, and 7 bases had no gene match. Germline V gene sequence: CDR1 SQVTM, CDR2 ANQGSEA. The length of the CDR3 is 14 residues. The DNA for the CDR3 is TGCAGCGTTGAAGAGGCCGGACAGGGCGATGAAGCTTTCTTT. Its translation: CSVEEAGQGDEAFF.

This clone was recorded a few times. The chain employs TRBV5-1 and TRBJ2-7, with D perhaps matching TRBD2 (5 bases). The length of the CDR3 is 14 residues. V lost 4 bases and J lost 2, with 13 bases in between. CDR1 is SGHRS, CDR2 YFSETQ, per germline. In DNA form, the CDR3 reads TGCGCCAGCAGCCCACTAGGCGGCACCTACGAGCAGTACTTC. The encoded protein is CASSPLGGTYEQYF.

The rearrangement uses TRBV30 and TRBJ1-2; 11 nucleotides agree with TRBD1. This CDR3 spans 15 amino acids. The germline V gene encodes CDR1 GTSNPN and CDR2 SVGIG (reference sequence). J lost 3 bases, V lost 5 bases, and 8 bases had no gene match. The CDR3 reads CAWDPGQGVHYGYTF. Here the CDR3 DNA reads TGTGCCTGGGACCCGGGACAGGGGGTTCACTATGGCTACACCTTC.

This sequence joins TRBV30 and TRBJ2-5; 8 bases line up with TRBD2. V shed 1 base and J 5 bases; nucleotides not matched to a gene: 6. Per germline, CDR1 GTSNPN and CDR2 SVGIG (reference sequence). There are 14 residues in the CDR3. The CDR3 DNA reads TGTGCCTGGAGTGCCCCCCGGGGGGGGGAGACCCAGTACTTC. Its translation is CAWSAPRGGETQYF.

The rearrangement joins TRBV7-2 to TRBJ2-5; possibly TRBD1 for D (6 bases). CDR1 and CDR2 (germline): SGHTA, FQGNSA. The length of the CDR3 is 14 residues. Trimming shortened V by 5 bases and J by 5 bases, and 15 bases separated the two germline ends. The CDR3 DNA reads TGTGCCAGCAGCAACCGGGCAGGGGTGGAGACCCAGTACTTC. Its protein product is CASSNRAGVETQYF.

The chain combines TRBV14 with TRBJ2-7; D is possibly TRBD2 (5 bases). CDR3 length equals 15 residues. Trimming removed 1 base from V and 2 bases from J, with 12 bases in between. Looked up from germline, CDR1 is SGHDN and CDR2 is FVKESK. CDR3 residues: CASSQVGGSPYEQYF. As DNA, the CDR3 is TGTGCCAGCAGCCAAGTTGGAGGTAGTCCCTACGAGCAGTACTTC.

This chain links TRBV7-8 with TRBJ2-3, with TRBD2 matching over 7 bases. Germline assignment: CDR1 SGHVS and CDR2 FQNEAQ. The trim removed 0 bases at V and 4 bases at J, leaving 4 bases unmatched. The CDR3 totals 15 residues. The CDR3 sequence is CASSLAGGPSDTQYF. CDR3 DNA: TGTGCCAGCAGCTTAGCGGGAGGGCCATCAGATACGCAGTATTTT.

V is TRBV2 and J is TRBJ1-5; no clear D gene. V was clipped by 0 bases and J by 9 bases, with 6 bases between them. Germline assignment: CDR1 SNHLY and CDR2 FYNNEI. The CDR3 contains 12 residues. This CDR3 is CASSEAVRPQHF. CDR3 bases: TGTGCCAGCAGTGAAGCCGTTAGGCCCCAGCATTTT. Looking up the rest from reference TRBV2 and TRBJ1-5 gives the full variable domain: EPEVTQTPSHQVTQMGQEVILRCVPISNHLYFYWYRQILGQKVEFLVSFYNNEISEKSEIFDDQFSVERPDGSNFTLKIRSTKLEDSAMYFCASSEAVRPQHFGDGTRLSIL.

The chain combines TRBV18 with TRBJ1-2; 10 bases align to TRBD1. V lost 2 bases and J lost 6; bases outside the gene matches: 6. The CDR3 runs to 15 residues. The germline V gene has CDR1 KGHSH and CDR2 LQKENI. In DNA, the CDR3 is TGTGCCAGCTCACCAACAACGGACAGGGGGAATGGCTACACCTTC. It is translated as CASSPTTDRGNGYTF. Complete variable domain (other parts from reference TRBV18 and TRBJ1-2): NAGVMQNPRHLVRRRGQEARLRCSPMKGHSHVYWYRQLPEEGLKFMVYLQKENIIDESGMPKERFSAEFPKEGPSILRIQQVVRGDSAAYFCASSPTTDRGNGYTFGSGTRLTVV.

The chain combines TRBV2 with TRBJ2-7; D is uncertain. Deletions cut 3 bases from V and 0 bases from J, with 18 bases between. Germline CDR1 and CDR2: SNHLY and FYNNEI. The CDR3 spans 17 residues. CDR3 DNA: TGTGCCAGCAGTGATGAGTTAAGGCTAAGGAGCTCCTACGAGCAGTACTTC. This encodes CASSDELRLRSSYEQYF. The full variable domain, completed using reference TRBV2 and TRBJ2-7, is EPEVTQTPSHQVTQMGQEVILRCVPISNHLYFYWYRQILGQKVEFLVSFYNNEISEKSEIFDDQFSVERPDGSNFTLKIRSTKLEDSAMYFCASSDELRLRSSYEQYFGPGTRLTVT.

The rearrangement joins TRBV5-4 to TRBJ1-3, with 7 bases fitting TRBD1. The CDR3 extends over 13 amino acids. V lost 4 bases, J lost 4 bases, and 2 bases stayed unmatched. Germline CDR1 reads SGHNT; CDR2 reads YYREEE (reference sequence). The CDR3 is CASSLDRGNTIYF. As DNA, the CDR3 is TGTGCCAGCAGCCTGGACAGGGGAAACACCATATATTTT.

The chain joins TRBV2 to TRBJ1-2; 9 nucleotides agree with TRBD1. V lost 8 bases to trimming and J lost 8 bases; unmatched junction nucleotides: 12. This CDR3 spans 14 amino acids. Germline V gene lookup returns CDR1 SNHLY and CDR2 FYNNEI. The CDR3 bases are TGTGCCAGCCAAACCGGGACAGGGCTTCTCGGCTACACCTTC. Translating gives CASQTGTGLLGYTF.

The V and J genes are TRBV19 and TRBJ2-7, with 8 bases fitting TRBD1. Germline V CDR1 and CDR2: LNHDA, SQIVND (reference sequence). This CDR3 spans 14 amino acids. V trimming: 7 bases; J trimming: 2 bases; junction bases outside the gene matches: 7. The CDR3 coding sequence is TGTGCCAGTAAGTTCGGACAGGGAACCTACGAGCAGTACTTC. Translating gives CASKFGQGTYEQYF.

The V gene is TRBV6-6, the J gene TRBJ2-7, with 9 positions matching TRBD1. Per germline, CDR1 MNHNY and CDR2 SVGAGI (reference sequence). After removal of 2 bases from V and 5 bases from J, the junction contained 7 bases not matched to a gene. The CDR3 spans 15 residues. CDR3 residues: CASSYTIGQGNEQYF. DNA of the CDR3: TGTGCCAGCAGTTACACAATCGGACAGGGGAACGAGCAGTACTTC.

The chain has TRBV6-5 and TRBJ2-2, with 14 bases fitting TRBD2. CDR1 is MNHEY, CDR2 SVGAGI, per germline. This CDR3 has 15 residues. V dropped 5 bases and J dropped 6; count of bases not matched to a gene: 2. As DNA, the CDR3 is TGTGCCAGCAGTCCGGGACTAGCGGGAGCCGGGGAGCTGTTTTTT. It encodes CASSPGLAGAGELFF.

V is TRBV20-1 and J is TRBJ2-7; D ambiguous. This CDR3 contains 10 residues. The V end was cut by 5 bases, the J end by 6 bases, with 8 bases between. The germline gives CDR1 DFQATT, CDR2 SNEGSKA (reference sequence). For the CDR3, the DNA is TGCAGTGCTCCCTTCTTCGAGCAGTACTTC. Protein: CSAPFFEQYF.

The genes are TRBV12-3 or TRBV12-4 and TRBJ1-6; D remains ambiguous. The ends were cut back, 4 bases at V and 9 bases at J, with 7 bases in the middle. The CDR3 has 12 residues. The CDR3 here is CASSSHPSPLHF. The CDR3 DNA reads as TGTGCCAGCAGTTCACATCCTTCACCCCTCCACTTT.

The chain combines TRBV5-1 with TRBJ1-3; 10 bases align to TRBD1. With 4 bases clipped from V and 0 bases from J, the junction kept 4 bases outside the gene matches. The CDR3 is 16 residues long. Looked up from germline, CDR1 is SGHRS and CDR2 is YFSETQ. The CDR3 bases are TGCGCCAGCAGCGAACGGGACAGGGGCTCTGGAAACACCATATATTTT. This gives the protein CASSERDRGSGNTIYF.

The J gene is TRBJ2-2, the V gene TRBV5-4; TRBD2 is a possible D gene (6 bases). Per germline, CDR1 SGHNT and CDR2 YYREEE (reference sequence). This CDR3 has 18 residues. Trimming took off 4 bases at V and 6 bases at J, with 25 bases between the two ends. The CDR3 DNA follows: TGTGCCAGCAGCCTCGGTAGGGGAGCGGGCCCGGGTGCCGGGGAGCTGTTTTTT. Translation: CASSLGRGAGPGAGELFF.

The chain couples TRBV6-6 to TRBJ2-3; 10 bases are a match to TRBD2. Germline V gives CDR1 MNHNY, CDR2 SVGAGI (reference sequence). J lost 1 base, V lost 7 bases, and 8 bases had no gene match. The CDR3 has 16 amino acids. CDR3 in DNA: TGTGCCAGCACCAGGGGGCTAGCGGGGGGCACAGATACGCAGTATTTT. As protein: CASTRGLAGGTDTQYF.

About this clone itself: Other nucleotide sequences in the sample specify the same CDR3. V gene TRBV5-4 combines with J gene TRBJ1-5; D may be TRBD1 (5 bases). CDR1 SGHNT and CDR2 YYREEE come from the germline V gene (reference sequence). There are 14 residues in the CDR3. V gave up 5 bases and J gave up 1 base, with 10 bases separating them. The CDR3 loop reads CASSFGGSNQPQHF. The CDR3, as DNA: TGTGCCAGCAGTTTTGGGGGGAGCAATCAGCCCCAGCATTTT.